Ten or more counts support the clone carrying this TCR beta chain. This record belongs to a study of T cells in Graves' hyperthyroidism and ophthalmopathy. Per germline, CDR1 KGHDR and CDR2 SFDVKD. This CDR3 has 16 amino acids. The trim removed 5 bases at V and 11 bases at J, leaving 11 bases unmatched. Amplified regions were TCR beta CDR3 sequences from RNA transcripts. The study used the HTBI primer set for a first-round RT-PCR of the TCR CDR3. In TCRdb, the multiplex PCR reads were re-called with MiXCR into one record per CDR3 protein. The table lists about 400,000 distinct CDR3 sequences, approximately 15% of them singletons.

The chain joins TRBV24-1 to TRBJ2-1; 13 positions agree with TRBD2. Material: blood. The source of this sequence is a woman in her 30s with Graves' hyperthyroidism. In nucleotides, the CDR3 is TGTGCCACCAGTGGCAGACTAGCGGGAGGTTCCGTCCAGCAGTTCTTC. Residues: CATSGRLAGGSVQQFF.